This TCR beta chain was identified during a study of blood T cells in healthy people across ages. Overall study results and limits: Strongly correlated with naive T cell percentage was TCR beta diversity. CMV infection status of these donors was not known.

J was trimmed by 2 bases and V by 1 base; bases with no gene match: 7. There are 16 residues in the CDR3. The germline gives CDR1 MGHRA, CDR2 YSYEKL. Primed by a sample-barcoded 5' primer and a J-beta primer mix, a second PCR proceeded for about 7 to 12 cycles. A single record per CDR3 protein comes from TCRdb applying MiXCR to the 5' RACE reads. The repertoire holds about 1.6 million distinct CDR3 sequences, with roughly 30% as singletons. This clonotype was seen a few times. Its antigen is unknown. The chain has TRBV4-1 and TRBJ2-7; 8 bases fit TRBD2. Sequenced sample: blood. The sequence was obtained from a woman in her 30s in good health. In nucleotides, the CDR3 is TGCGCCAGCAGCCAAGGTGAGCAGCGGGGGACCTACGAGCAGTACTTC. Translated: CASSQGEQRGTYEQYF.